The source of this TCR beta chain is a study of T cells in localized non-small cell lung cancer. Clones were read by immunoSEQ multiplex PCR, and TCRdb kept only the in-frame ones, dropping some. The sample lists 30,000 to 35,000 clones, about nine tenths occurring once. General observations from the study: Heterogeneity remains possible, as sequencing covered one tumor region only.

Comment on this clone: Its antigen is currently unknown.

Trimming took 6 bases from V and 3 from J, leaving 9 bases between them. The germline V gene has CDR1 LGHNA and CDR2 YSLEER. The CDR3 is 13 residues long. The gene calls are TRBV4-3 and TRBJ1-5, with D maybe TRBD1 (6 bases). This receptor was taken from a woman aged 35-75 years with stage I lung adenocarcinoma. Specimen: peripheral blood, collected before any cancer treatment. The CDR3 nucleotides are TGCGCCAGCAGTCAGGGGATCAATCAGCCCCAGCATTTT. As protein: CASSQGINQPQHF.